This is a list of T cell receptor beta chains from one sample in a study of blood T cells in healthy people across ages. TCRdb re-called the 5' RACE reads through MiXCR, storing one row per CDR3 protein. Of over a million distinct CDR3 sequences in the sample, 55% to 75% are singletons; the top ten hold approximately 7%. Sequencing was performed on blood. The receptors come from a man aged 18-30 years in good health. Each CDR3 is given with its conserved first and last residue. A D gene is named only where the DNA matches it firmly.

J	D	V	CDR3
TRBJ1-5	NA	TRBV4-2	CASSQFRQFNQPQHF
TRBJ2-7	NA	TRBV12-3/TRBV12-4	CATDIRTSYEQYF
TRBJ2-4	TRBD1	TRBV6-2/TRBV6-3	CASSKGTDQYF
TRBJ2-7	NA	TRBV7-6	CASSPQNGGSEQYF
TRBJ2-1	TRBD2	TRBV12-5	CASGFGGSSYNEQFF
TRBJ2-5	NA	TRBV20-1	CSARELSRLQETQYF
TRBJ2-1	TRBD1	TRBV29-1	CSVEDRRTGNEQFF
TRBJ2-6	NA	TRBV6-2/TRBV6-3	CASSYDGANVLTF
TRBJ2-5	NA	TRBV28	CASSFQIQETQYF
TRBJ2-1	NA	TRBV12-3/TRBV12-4	CASSSRTVFGEKGYEQFF
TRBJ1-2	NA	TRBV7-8	CASSLARLPRAYTF
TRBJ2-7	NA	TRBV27	CAGSLRESSYEQYF
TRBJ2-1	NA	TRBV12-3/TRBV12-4	CASSIREQFF
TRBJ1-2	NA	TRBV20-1	CSAIGTGVNYGYTF
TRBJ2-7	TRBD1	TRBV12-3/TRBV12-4	CASTQEGQGIHEQYF
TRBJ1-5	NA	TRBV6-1	CASNQGLSNQPQHF
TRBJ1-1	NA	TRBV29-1	CSVGVGGLAFF
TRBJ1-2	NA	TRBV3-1	CASSQDGTPGGYTF
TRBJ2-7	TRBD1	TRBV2	CASSEPRDRDYEQYF
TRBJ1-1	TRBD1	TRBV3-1	CASSLRQGWEAFF
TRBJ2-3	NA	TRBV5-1	CASSFTTETDTQYF
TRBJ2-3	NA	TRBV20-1	CSAHGWGTDTQYF
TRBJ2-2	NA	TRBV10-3	CAISSDRLGGELFF
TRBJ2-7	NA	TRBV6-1	CASSEQATSYEQYF
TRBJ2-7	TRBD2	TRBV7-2	CASSLTRAGVSYEQYF
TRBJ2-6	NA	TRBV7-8	CASNQDRYLSGANVLTF
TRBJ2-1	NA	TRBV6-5	CASSFTGTLYNEQFF
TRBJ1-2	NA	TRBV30	CAWSRGGGYTF
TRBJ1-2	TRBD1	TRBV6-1	CASIQTRQGQDSVYGYTF
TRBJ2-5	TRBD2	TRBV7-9	CASSFDPGLTKETQYF
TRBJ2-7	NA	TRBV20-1	CSASPSGKSYEQYF
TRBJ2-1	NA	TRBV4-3	CASSQDLTLALQFF
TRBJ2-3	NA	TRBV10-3	CAISERLEAASTDTQYF
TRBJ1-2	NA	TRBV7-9	CASSLLEGGYTF
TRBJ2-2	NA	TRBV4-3	CASSQDCATGELFF
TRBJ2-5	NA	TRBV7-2	CASSYGPKETQYF
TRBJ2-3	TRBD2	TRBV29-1	CSVEGSGGGTDTQYF
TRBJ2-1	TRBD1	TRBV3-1	CASRKTGAPNNEQFF
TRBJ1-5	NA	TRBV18	CASSPSSNQPQHF
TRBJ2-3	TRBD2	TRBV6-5	CASSYTISGSPDTQYF
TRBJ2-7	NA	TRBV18	CASSPPNSYEQYF